This T cell receptor beta chain was identified in a study of blood T cell repertoires in COVID-19. Study details: The study drew acute and convalescent COVID-19 samples from the United States, Italy and Spain.

Produced via immunoSEQ multiplex PCR; TCRdb's table is partial and in-frame only. The table has roughly 68,000 clones, about four fifths seen once. Trimming stripped 8 bases from V and 5 bases from J, with 13 bases between. The germline V gene has CDR1 MNHEY and CDR2 SVGAGI. CDR3 length: 13 amino acids. The chain carries TRBV6-5 and TRBJ1-3; a possible D gene is TRBD1 (6 bases). This clonotype was sampled from a woman in her thirties or forties with acute COVID-19. The sample comprised PBMCs or T cells enriched from blood (not recorded which). CDR3 sequence: CASYSDSRNTIYF. CDR3 bases: TGTGCCAGCTATTCGGACAGCAGAAACACCATATATTTT.